A single sample is the source of the 17 T cell receptor beta chains below, sequenced in a study of post-analysis software for immune sequencing data (dated by TCRdb to the mid-2010s). Overall study results and their limits: Significantly higher frequencies in patients than in controls were found for a handful of TRBV segments, including TRBV5-6, TRBV5-1 and TRBV20-1.

Their antigens are not known. Library prep was done by PCR. Instrument on record: Illumina HiSeq 2500. Unique molecular identifiers were incorporated into TCR beta cDNA libraries to reduce PCR and sequencing biases. TCRdb took the public reads, trimmed them with fastp at Q25, ran MiXCR for clone calling and kept in-frame beta chains. Every distinct CDR3 protein forms one entry, paired with its most common genes and DNA. For this sample there are roughly 540,000 distinct CDR3 sequences; 30% to 40% appear just once. The ten largest clonotypes hold about 5.6% of the sample. Sequencing input: blood. Source of these receptors: a girl aged 2-17 years with multiple sclerosis.

Many counts were recorded for this clonotype. The J gene is TRBJ2-5, the V gene TRBV28; tentative D call: TRBD1 (5 bases). The CDR3 has 13 amino acids. Trimming took off 5 bases at V and 5 bases at J, with 12 bases between the two ends. The germline V gene has CDR1 MDHEN and CDR2 SYDVKM. CDR3 amino acids: CASSPSGLETQYF. CDR3 nucleotide sequence: TGTGCCAGCAGTCCTTCAGGGTTGGAGACCCAGTACTTC.

The chain carries TRBV7-6 and TRBJ2-5, with 11 bases identical to TRBD2. CDR1 and CDR2 from the germline V gene are SGHVS and FNYEAQ. The CDR3 runs to 17 residues. Germline trimming cut 1 base from V and 0 bases from J; bases unmatched to any gene: 4. The CDR3, as DNA: TGTGCCAGCAGCTTAGACTCTAGCGGGGGGTACCAAGAGACCCAGTACTTC. It yields the protein CASSLDSSGGYQETQYF.

The chain carries TRBV27 and TRBJ1-2; 9 bases agree with TRBD1. Germline-derived CDR1 and CDR2 are MNHEY and SMNVEV (reference sequence). The CDR3 is 15 amino acids. V trimming: 6 bases; J trimming: 3 bases; junction bases outside the gene matches: 8. In DNA form, the CDR3 reads TGTGCCAGCAGAGAAAGGACAGGGGCCGACTATGGCTACACCTTC. This sequence encodes CASRERTGADYGYTF.

J is TRBJ2-1 and V is TRBV2, with 15 bases lining up with TRBD2. From germline, CDR1 is SNHLY and CDR2 FYNNEI. This CDR3 is 19 amino acids long. V gave up 4 bases and J gave up 4 bases; unmatched junction bases: 11. This CDR3 is CASSGVPGLAGGSYNEQFF. CDR3 bases: TGTGCCAGCAGTGGAGTCCCGGGACTAGCGGGGGGCTCGTACAATGAGCAGTTCTTC.

About this clonotype: The junction departs from the called germline gene at one end, perhaps through a read error. The genes are TRBV4-1 and TRBJ1-2; D not resolved. Germline-derived CDR1 and CDR2 are MGHRA and YSYEKL. This CDR3 is built from 17 residues. This CDR3 reads CASSQEAGAVVGYGHTF. DNA for the CDR3: TGCGCCAGCAGCCAAGAGGCGGGAGCGGTGGTTGGATATGGCCACACCTTC.

The CDR3 DNA sequence: TGTGCCAGCAGCCGAGCGGGGGGGCCCTACGAGCAGTACTTC. Protein: CASSRAGGPYEQYF. J is TRBJ2-7 and V is TRBV12-3 or TRBV12-4; TRBD2 aligns across 10 bases. CDR3 length: 14 amino acids. V lost 6 bases, J lost 2 bases, and 4 bases stayed unmatched.

The rearrangement links TRBV20-1 to TRBJ2-1; tentatively, D is TRBD2 (5 bases). The germline gives CDR1 DFQATT, CDR2 SNEGSKA (reference sequence). The CDR3 contains 15 residues. Trimming removed 6 bases from V and 5 bases from J, with 20 bases in between. CDR3 nucleotide sequence: TGCAGTGCCCCTAGCATGCGAACGGGTGACAATGAGCAGTTCTTC. It translates to CSAPSMRTGDNEQFF.

The rearrangement uses TRBV6-6 and TRBJ2-3; D not resolved. Germline CDR1 reads MNHNY; CDR2 reads SVGAGI (reference sequence). V was trimmed by 10 bases and J by 2 bases, leaving 13 bases between them. CDR3 length: 13 amino acids. The CDR3 here is CATRLTFTDTQYF. CDR3 nucleotide sequence: TGTGCCACACGACTGACTTTCACAGATACGCAGTATTTT.

Only a few counts were recorded for this clonotype. The V gene is TRBV5-5, the J gene TRBJ2-5, with D unresolved. This CDR3 has 13 residues. Germline assignment: CDR1 SGHKS and CDR2 YYEKEE (reference sequence). V was pared by 7 bases and J by 5 bases, with 15 bases between. In nucleotides, the CDR3 is TGTGCCAGCGGTAGCTTACCCACCGAGACCCAGTACTTC. This sequence encodes CASGSLPTETQYF.

This clonotype has just a few counts. The chain combines TRBV7-9 with TRBJ2-7; D unclear. V lost 1 base and J 1 base, leaving 17 bases between the germline ends. Germline CDR1 reads SEHNR; CDR2 reads FQNEAQ (reference sequence). This CDR3 is 17 amino acids long. CDR3 region: CASSLDLSTKLSYEQYF. The CDR3, as DNA: TGTGCCAGCAGCTTAGATCTCTCGACCAAATTATCCTACGAGCAGTACTTC.

The gene calls are TRBV3-1 and TRBJ1-2; D is uncertain. This CDR3 has 13 residues. V lost 2 bases and J lost 4, with 8 bases in between. The germline V gene encodes CDR1 LGHDT and CDR2 YNNKEL (reference sequence). CDR3 amino acids: CASSQQSPYGYTF. The CDR3 coding sequence is TGTGCCAGCAGCCAACAGTCTCCCTATGGCTACACCTTC.

V and J are TRBV20-1 and TRBJ2-1; D perhaps matches TRBD1 (5 bases). The CDR3 is 15 residues long. V was shortened by 8 bases and J by 1 base, with 18 bases between the two germline ends. Germline V gene lookup returns CDR1 DFQATT and CDR2 SNEGSKA (reference sequence). The DNA of the CDR3 is TGCAGTTCCAGGGCCTTCCCCGGGTCCTACAATGAGCAGTTCTTC. Residues: CSSRAFPGSYNEQFF.

The genes are TRBV2 and TRBJ2-3, with D possibly matching TRBD2 (6 bases). CDR3 size: 15 residues. Germline V CDR1 and CDR2: SNHLY, FYNNEI. Trimming removed 3 bases from V and 6 bases from J, with 16 bases in between. The CDR3 is CASSESSGTRDTQYF. CDR3 in DNA: TGTGCCAGCAGTGAGAGCTCCGGGACTCGGGATACGCAGTATTTT.

The J gene is TRBJ1-4, the V gene TRBV29-1, with a tentative D call TRBD1 (5 bases). The CDR3 runs to 14 residues. Germline values: CDR1 SQVTM, CDR2 ANQGSEA. V was clipped by 1 base and J by 4 bases, with 10 bases between them. This CDR3 reads CSVEGWGGNEKLFF. In DNA, the CDR3 is TGCAGCGTTGAAGGATGGGGGGGTAATGAAAAACTGTTTTTT.

This rearrangement joins TRBV7-8 to TRBJ2-1; perhaps TRBD2 as D (7 bases). The V end lost 4 bases, the J end lost 12 bases, and 25 bases lay between the germline ends. The germline gives CDR1 SGHVS, CDR2 FQNEAQ. This CDR3 region has 16 residues. CDR3 region: CASSSQGGGPELGQFF. CDR3 nucleotide sequence: TGTGCCAGCAGCTCCCAAGGGGGGGGGCCTGAACTTGGGCAGTTCTTC.

This clonotype is a singleton in its sample. This chain joins TRBV3-1 and TRBJ2-6, with 10 bases fitting TRBD1. V dropped 6 bases and J dropped 1; count of bases not matched to a gene: 6. CDR1 and CDR2 (germline): LGHDT, YNNKEL (reference sequence). The CDR3 contains 17 residues. CDR3 in amino acids: CASRPDRGLSGANVLTF. The CDR3 DNA is TGTGCCAGCAGGCCCGACAGGGGGCTGTCTGGGGCCAACGTCCTGACTTTC.

The chain uses TRBV5-1 and TRBJ2-7; 9 nucleotides match TRBD2. Germline lookup yields CDR1 SGHRS and CDR2 YFSETQ. V was clipped by 1 base and J by 7 bases; unmatched bases: 9. The CDR3 covers 15 residues. CDR3 region: CASSLPGTSTREQYF. CDR3 DNA sequence: TGCGCCAGCAGCTTGCCAGGGACTAGCACGAGAGAGCAGTACTTC.